These T cell receptor beta chains were read from a single sample in a study of T cell clonotyping in hematopoietic cell transplantation. Produced via immunoSEQ multiplex PCR; TCRdb's table is partial and in-frame only. Altogether around 4,300 clones are present, approximately 96% being singletons, with the ten largest covering about 2.5%. Source: PBMCs, taken 100 days after allogeneic stem cell transplant. The receptor source for this set is a male patient aged 40-50 years who had an allogeneic stem cell transplant from a related donor, so the T cells may come from the graft donor. Some clones in this sample may be carry-over from other donors' samples. Each CDR3 is given without its conserved first and last residue. The order of the fields is V gene, clone size, CDR3 protein. Only part of the rows carry a size: once, few, many, or a class if the clone is expanded.

V gene: TRBV19; clone size: .; CDR3 protein: ASSIRGNTEAF
V gene: TRBV6-5; clone size: .; CDR3 protein: ASSYSSRSNQPQH
V gene: TRBV6-5; clone size: .; CDR3 protein: ASSFTLQGSGELF
V gene: TRBV19; clone size: .; CDR3 protein: ASSKAGGSYEQY
V gene: TRBV5-1; clone size: .; CDR3 protein: ASSPRQYLSYEQY
V gene: TRBV6-6; clone size: .; CDR3 protein: ASSSGLAGGGTQY
V gene: TRBV2; clone size: .; CDR3 protein: ASERERSTGELF
V gene: TRBV7-8; clone size: .; CDR3 protein: ASSLGKEAF
V gene: TRBV27; clone size: .; CDR3 protein: ASSSRLVNEQY
V gene: TRBV7-8; clone size: .; CDR3 protein: ASSSDRHTTEAF
V gene: TRBV6-5; clone size: .; CDR3 protein: ASSYAPSSGNTIY
V gene: TRBV2; clone size: .; CDR3 protein: ASMEPDRGREAF
V gene: TRBV19; clone size: once; CDR3 protein: ASSIGQGFDEQY
V gene: TRBV9; clone size: .; CDR3 protein: ASSVSGQGGTGELF
V gene: TRBV6-6; clone size: few; CDR3 protein: ASSYLEGTDTQY
V gene: TRBV11-3; clone size: .; CDR3 protein: ASSLTGGGELF
V gene: TRBV19; clone size: few; CDR3 protein: ASSHIGTGGTEAF
V gene: TRBV10-3; clone size: .; CDR3 protein: AISGDSNTQY
V gene: TRBV9; clone size: .; CDR3 protein: ASSVATGGLAGPRYNEQF
V gene: TRBV7-8; clone size: .; CDR3 protein: ASSLGTGNTEAF
V gene: TRBV6-5; clone size: .; CDR3 protein: ASSLNPLNTEAF
V gene: TRBV19; clone size: .; CDR3 protein: ASSIGLADSYEQY
V gene: TRBV28; clone size: .; CDR3 protein: ASSLTAPGEQY
V gene: TRBV9; clone size: .; CDR3 protein: ASSVGLPDTQY
V gene: TRBV27; clone size: .; CDR3 protein: ASSIPSGRAYEQF
V gene: TRBV30; clone size: .; CDR3 protein: AWSGQGGSEQY
V gene: TRBV5-1; clone size: .; CDR3 protein: ASSNRGGGEKLF
V gene: TRBV14; clone size: .; CDR3 protein: ASSQGFNTEAF
V gene: TRBV5-6; clone size: .; CDR3 protein: ASSPGKRYEQY
V gene: TRBV7-9; clone size: once; CDR3 protein: ASSSAGTGDGYT
V gene: TRBV27; clone size: .; CDR3 protein: ASSFGGSNGEKLF
V gene: TRBV9; clone size: .; CDR3 protein: ASSPRTANTEAF